This paragraph reports one TCR beta chain. Its antigen is not known. The table came from immunoSEQ multiplex PCR; TCRdb's copy has only in-frame clones and leaves some out. There are approximately 100,000 clones in the sample; 90% to 95% occur only once, and 7.5% lies in the top ten. The data belong to a study of T cell responses to AZD1222 COVID-19 vaccine. Study details: Timing groups of about 4 and about 12 weeks for second doses were pooled.

Whole-study findings and limits: Most donors were white British, females outnumbered males, and clonal diversity was possibly underestimated. Baseline antibody screening turned up just a handful of seropositive AZD1222 recipients. Repertoire samples came only from after the peak T cell response.

Germline lookup yields CDR1 KGHSH and CDR2 LQKENI. V was clipped by 2 bases and J by 2 bases, with 18 bases between them. The CDR3 has 17 amino acids. The sample consisted of peripheral blood, taken on day 0 of AZD1222 vaccination. The chain employs TRBV18 and TRBJ1-1, with D possibly TRBD1 on 6 matching bases. This clonotype was obtained from an adult in good health. The CDR3 DNA sequence: TGTGCCAGCTCACCAACAGGGCCAGGCGCGGTTAACACTGAAGCTTTCTTT. Its protein product is CASSPTGPGAVNTEAFF. The whole variable domain, filled in from reference TRBV18 and TRBJ1-1, reads NAGVMQNPRHLVRRRGQEARLRCSPMKGHSHVYWYRQLPEEGLKFMVYLQKENIIDESGMPKERFSAEFPKEGPSILRIQQVVRGDSAAYFCASSPTGPGAVNTEAFFGQGTRLTVV.